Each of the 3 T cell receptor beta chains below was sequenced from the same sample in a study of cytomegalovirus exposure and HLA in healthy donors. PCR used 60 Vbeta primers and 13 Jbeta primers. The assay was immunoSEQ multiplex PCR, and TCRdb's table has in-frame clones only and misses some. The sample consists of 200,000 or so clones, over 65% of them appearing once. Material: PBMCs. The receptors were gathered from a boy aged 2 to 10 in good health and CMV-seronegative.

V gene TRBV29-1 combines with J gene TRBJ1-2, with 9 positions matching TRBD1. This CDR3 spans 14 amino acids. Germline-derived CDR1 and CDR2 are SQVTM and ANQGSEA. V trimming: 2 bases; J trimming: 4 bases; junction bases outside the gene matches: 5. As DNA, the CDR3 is TGCAGCGTTGAAAACACAGGGGGCTTCTATGGCTACACCTTC. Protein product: CSVENTGGFYGYTF.

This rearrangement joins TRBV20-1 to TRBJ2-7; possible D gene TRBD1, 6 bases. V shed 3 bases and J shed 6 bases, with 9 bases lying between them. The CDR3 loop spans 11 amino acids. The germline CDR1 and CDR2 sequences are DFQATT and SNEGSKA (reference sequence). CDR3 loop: CSASTGSEQYF. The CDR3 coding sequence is TGCAGTGCTAGCACAGGGAGCGAGCAGTACTTC.

The CDR3 sequence is CAAAQGLGETQYF. The CDR3, as DNA: TGTGCCGCCGCACAGGGGTTGGGGGAGACCCAGTACTTC. V gene TRBV19 combines with J gene TRBJ2-5, with 7 bases identical to TRBD1. CDR1 and CDR2 (germline): LNHDA, SQIVND (reference sequence). The CDR3 contains 13 residues. The junction had 11 bases not matched to a gene; V was cut back by 11 bases and J by 5 bases.